The subject of this entry is one TCR beta chain. This clonotype was counted many times. The specificity of this receptor is unknown. The record has no base qualities; no much larger clone is one base away. The library was prepared using 3' RACE. TCR libraries were built from RNA using a 3' RACE protocol with unique molecular identifiers to correct PCR amplification bias. As many as 12 amplicon libraries were pooled and then sequenced on an Illumina MiSeq using v2 2x250 paired-end chemistry. The paper's data handling went like this. Reads were processed with Decombinator for assignment of V and J genes and CDR3, and barcode-based correction of errors and PCR bias was applied. Repertoires were subsampled to equal depth before Gini coefficients were calculated with the R ineq package. Three approaches were used to assess CDR3 similarity: GLIPH, Hamming distance and a shared triplet metric. The public reads were reprocessed in TCRdb via fastp at Q25 and MiXCR, keeping in-frame beta chains. CDR3 protein sequences are deduplicated, and each keeps its most common genes and DNA. The V and J calls were determined by TCRdb, not by the authors. The sample table contains about 15,000 distinct CDR3 sequences; only one count was recorded for 3.4% of them. Clones ranked in the top ten supply around 5% of the sample.

The treatment or condition label corresponds to: PENTA 11 planned treatment interruption arm or continuous ART arm. Participants were children from the United Kingdom aged 2 to 15 years who had received at least three-drug ART for at least 24 weeks. Cryopreserved PBMCs containing at least 5 million viable cells were needed, and a few candidate patients were excluded because their viable PBMC yield was low. Naive CD4+ CD45RA+ CD45RO- T cells were FACS-sorted from thawed PBMCs on a FACSAria III cell sorter. After sorting, the cells were fixed and RNA was extracted first with the RNeasy FFPE kit and then with the RNeasy Micro kit. From the cysteine up to the phenylalanine, the CDR3 has a length of 13 residues. Here the CDR3 DNA is all that survives: 39 bases in frame from base 1. V and J are truncated by 6 bases and 13 bases respectively, leaving an intervening sequence of 16 bases. From the germline V gene, CDR1 is MNHNS and CDR2 is SASEGT.

This sample was taken from a study of HIV-infected children after antiretroviral therapy interruption (dated by TCRdb to the late 2010s). Describing the broader study: Eight children were included: four on planned treatment interruption and four on continuous treatment, all with CD4+ count above 500 and viral load below 50 copies/ml. The interruption group had a median age of approximately 9.5 years, compared with 8 years in the continuous treatment group. Recorded exposure to EBV and CMV was present in most of the participating children. In the interruption arm, samples were obtained at week 0, week 12, end of interruption (week 24 or 48), and about 3 years after study end. Continuous-treatment samples were analyzed from corresponding weeks 0, 48 and 150. Alongside measurements of thymic output, TCR repertoires of children on planned treatment interruption were compared with TCR repertoires of children on continuous antiretroviral treatment.

Broader findings and caveats from the paper: The naive CD4+ Gini coefficient rose by the end of treatment interruption, suggesting clonal expansion, and returned to baseline by 3 years. Minor non-naive CD45RA+ populations, such as EMRA or stem memory cells, might be present among the sorted CD45RA+ naive cells. The low number of patients is regarded as a limitation, and the data should be interpreted with caution. In naive CD4+ repertoires of PTI patients, reduced CDR3 sharing between time points was observed after interruption began, whereas many sequences were found to be shared between end of interruption and 3 years later.

The rearrangement joined TRBV6-1 to TRBJ1-6; no D segment can be confidently identified. Sequences were derived from CD45RA+ CD4+ T cells from PBMCs, sampled from a donor given antiretroviral therapy, either interrupted or continuous. In light of the paper, this sample's cell subset or site label describes: naive CD4+ CD45RA+ CD45RO- T cells. This receptor was taken from a child under 18 with HIV. The bases are TGTGCCAGCAGGACCTACCCAACCAGGCCCCTCCACTTT. Its product reads: CASRTYPTRPLHF.